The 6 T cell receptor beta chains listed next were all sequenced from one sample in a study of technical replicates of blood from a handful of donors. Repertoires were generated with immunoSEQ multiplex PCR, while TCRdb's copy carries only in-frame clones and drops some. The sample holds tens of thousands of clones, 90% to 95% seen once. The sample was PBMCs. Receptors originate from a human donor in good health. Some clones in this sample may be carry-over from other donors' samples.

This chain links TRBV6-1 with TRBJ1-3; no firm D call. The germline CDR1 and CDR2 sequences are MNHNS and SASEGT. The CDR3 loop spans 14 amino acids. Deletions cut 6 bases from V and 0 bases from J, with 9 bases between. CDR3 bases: TGTGCCAGCAGCGACACCCACTCTGGAAACACCATATATTTT. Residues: CASSDTHSGNTIYF.

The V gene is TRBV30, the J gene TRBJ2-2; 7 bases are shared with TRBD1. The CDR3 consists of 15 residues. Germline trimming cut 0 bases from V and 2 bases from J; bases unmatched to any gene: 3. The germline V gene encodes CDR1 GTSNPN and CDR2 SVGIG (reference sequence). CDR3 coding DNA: TGTGCCTGGAGTGTGTGGGACAGAAACACCGGGGAGCTGTTTTTT. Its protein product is CAWSVWDRNTGELFF. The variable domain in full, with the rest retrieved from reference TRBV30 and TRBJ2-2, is SQTIHQWPATLVQPVGSPLSLECTVEGTSNPNLYWYRQAAGRGLQLLFYSVGIGQISSEVPQNLSASRPQDRQFILSSKKLLLSDSGFYLCAWSVWDRNTGELFFGEGSRLTVL.

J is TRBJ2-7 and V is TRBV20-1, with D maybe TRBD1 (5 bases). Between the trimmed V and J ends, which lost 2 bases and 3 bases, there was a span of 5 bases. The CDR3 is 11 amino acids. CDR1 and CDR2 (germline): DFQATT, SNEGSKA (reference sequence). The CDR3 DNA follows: TGCAGTGCTAGACAGGGCTACGAGCAGTACTTC. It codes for CSARQGYEQYF.

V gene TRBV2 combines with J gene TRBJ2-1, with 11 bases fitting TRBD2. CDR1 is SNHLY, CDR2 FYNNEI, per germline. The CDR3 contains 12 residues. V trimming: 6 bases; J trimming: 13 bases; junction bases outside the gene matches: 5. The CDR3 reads CASSSTSGRQFF. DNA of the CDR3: TGTGCCAGCAGCTCAACTAGCGGGAGACAGTTCTTC.

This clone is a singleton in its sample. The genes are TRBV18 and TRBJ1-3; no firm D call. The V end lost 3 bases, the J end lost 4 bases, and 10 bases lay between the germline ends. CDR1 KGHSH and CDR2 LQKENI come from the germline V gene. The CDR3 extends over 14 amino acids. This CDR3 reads CASSPSESGNTIYF. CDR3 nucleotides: TGTGCCAGCTCACCCAGCGAGTCCGGAAACACCATATATTTT.

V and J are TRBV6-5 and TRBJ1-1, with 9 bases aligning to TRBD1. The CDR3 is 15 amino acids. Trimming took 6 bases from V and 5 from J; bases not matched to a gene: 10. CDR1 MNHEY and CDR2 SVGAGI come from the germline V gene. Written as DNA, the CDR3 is TGTGCCAGCAGCCCAAGTACAGGGGGCATGACTGAAGCTTTCTTT. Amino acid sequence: CASSPSTGGMTEAFF.